The 9 T cell receptor beta chains in this list originate from one sample, sequenced in a study of graft-versus-host responses after intestinal transplantation. Their specific antigens are unknown. The protocol was immunoSEQ multiplex PCR, while the TCRdb copy is restricted to in-frame clones and leaves out a portion. Of tens of thousands of clones in the sample, approximately 84% were seen once. Here the sequenced sample was unstimulated CD4+ T cells sorted from spleen or lymph node cells, taken before transplant. Source of these receptors: a human donor who was the organ donor for an intestinal transplant.

The V gene is TRBV11-3, the J gene TRBJ2-1; 8 bases map to TRBD2. There are 16 residues in the CDR3. From germline, CDR1 is SGHNT and CDR2 YENEEA. V dropped 5 bases and J dropped 4; count of bases not matched to a gene: 10. CDR3 bases: TGTGCCAGCAGCCCCAGGCCCAGCGGGAGTTACAATGAGCAGTTCTTC. Amino acid sequence: CASSPRPSGSYNEQFF. Based on the CDR3 plus reference TRBV11-3 and TRBJ2-1, the full variable domain is EAGVVQSPRYKIIEKKQPVAFWCNPISGHNTLYWYLQNLGQGPELLIRYENEEAVDDSQLPKDRFSAERLKGVDSTLKIQPAELGDSAVYLCASSPRPSGSYNEQFFGPGTRLTVL.

V usage is TRBV30 and J usage is TRBJ1-3, with unresolved D. V was trimmed by 5 bases and J by 0 bases, leaving 8 bases between them. Per germline, CDR1 GTSNPN and CDR2 SVGIG (reference sequence). The CDR3 totals 13 residues. As DNA, the CDR3 is TGTGCCTGGTCCCGGGGCTCTGGAAACACCATATATTTT. Protein product: CAWSRGSGNTIYF. Looking up the rest from reference TRBV30 and TRBJ1-3 gives the full variable domain: SQTIHQWPATLVQPVGSPLSLECTVEGTSNPNLYWYRQAAGRGLQLLFYSVGIGQISSEVPQNLSASRPQDRQFILSSKKLLLSDSGFYLCAWSRGSGNTIYFGEGSWLTVV.

A single count supports this clone. V and J are TRBV21-1 and TRBJ2-4; the D call TRBD1 from the table was never checked on the DNA. TRBV21-1 is a pseudogene segment. The CDR3 runs 17 residues. Here the CDR3 DNA reads TGTGCCAGCAGCAAAGAGATGGGACAGGGGAACGGGAACATTCAGTACTTC. Translated, it gives CASSKEMGQGNGNIQYF.

The rearrangement links TRBV29-1 to TRBJ2-3; 11 bases are shared with TRBD2. The ends lost 4 bases at V and 2 bases at J; junction bases unmatched: 2. CDR3 length: 14 residues. Germline V gene sequence: CDR1 SQVTM, CDR2 ANQGSEA. CDR3 protein: CSVGLAGSTDTQYF. The CDR3 coding sequence is TGCAGCGTTGGACTAGCGGGGTCCACAGATACGCAGTATTTT.

The rearrangement joins TRBV19 to TRBJ1-3; D unclear. V shed 2 bases and J shed 0 bases, with 2 bases lying between them. There are 13 residues in the CDR3. Germline CDR1 is LNHDA and CDR2 is SQIVND (reference sequence). In nucleotides, the CDR3 is TGTGCCAGTAGTATACACTCTGGAAACACCATATATTTT. It codes for CASSIHSGNTIYF.

The chain uses TRBV7-9 and TRBJ2-7; D is tentatively TRBD1 or TRBD2 (5 bases each). The length of the CDR3 is 16 residues. The V gene lost 1 base and the J gene lost 0 bases, with 13 bases spanning the gap. Germline-derived CDR1 and CDR2 are SEHNR and FQNEAQ (reference sequence). For the CDR3, the DNA is TGTGCCAGCAGCTTAGAGGCGGCAGGGAGCTCCTACGAGCAGTACTTC. It codes for CASSLEAAGSSYEQYF.

V and J are TRBV10-3 and TRBJ1-3; a possible D gene is TRBD1 (6 bases). CDR3 size: 13 residues. V was cut by 6 bases and J by 0 bases, with 6 bases left in between. Looked up from germline, CDR1 is ENHRY and CDR2 is SYGVKD. The CDR3, as DNA: TGTGCCATCAGGGACAGCTCTGGAAACACCATATATTTT. Its translation is CAIRDSSGNTIYF.

The chain links TRBV19 to TRBJ1-3, with D possibly matching TRBD1 (6 bases). Trimming shortened V by 5 bases and J by 4 bases, and 27 bases separated the two germline ends. CDR3 size: 19 residues. CDR1 is LNHDA, CDR2 SQIVND, per germline (reference sequence). CDR3 region: CASSRQSFKPQGPGNTIYF. The CDR3 DNA sequence: TGTGCCAGTAGTCGCCAAAGCTTTAAACCCCAGGGGCCCGGAAACACCATATATTTT. Full variable domain (remainder filled in from reference TRBV19 and TRBJ1-3): DGGITQSPKYLFRKEGQNVTLSCEQNLNHDAMYWYRQDPGQGLRLIYYSQIVNDFQKGDIAEGYSVSREKKESFPLTVTSAQKNPTAFYLCASSRQSFKPQGPGNTIYFGEGSWLTVV.

The chain carries TRBV11-3 and TRBJ2-7, with TRBD1 identical over 12 bases. The CDR3 is 14 amino acids. Germline assignment: CDR1 SGHNT and CDR2 YENEEA. The V segment lost 6 bases and the J segment 3 bases; nucleotides outside the gene matches: 3. CDR3 nucleotides: TGTGCCAGCAGTGGGACAGGGGGCATCTACGAGCAGTACTTC. As protein: CASSGTGGIYEQYF.